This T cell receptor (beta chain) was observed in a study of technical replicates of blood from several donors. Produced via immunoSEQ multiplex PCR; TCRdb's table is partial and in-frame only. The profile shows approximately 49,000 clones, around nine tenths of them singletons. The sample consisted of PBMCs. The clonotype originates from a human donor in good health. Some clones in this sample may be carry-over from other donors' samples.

In DNA form, the CDR3 reads TGTGCTAGTGGTTCCTCGGGGGGGCTGAACATTCAGTACTTC. Protein product: CASGSSGGLNIQYF. The rearrangement links TRBV12-5 to TRBJ2-4; 8 positions match TRBD2. The CDR3 loop spans 14 amino acids. The J segment lost 7 bases and the V segment lost 4 bases, leaving 6 bases of the junction unmatched. Per the germline V gene, CDR1 is LGHNT and CDR2 is FRNRAP.